The 24 T cell receptor beta chains presented below share a single source sample, sequenced in a study of vaccination effects on CD4 cells after COVID-19. For these receptors, no antigen is known. Sequenced by immunoSEQ multiplex PCR; TCRdb stores in-frame clones only, minus some. The table includes more than 35,000 clones, about 69% detected once. The ViraFEST assay expanded antigen-specific CD4+ T cells with viral peptide pools before sequencing. Scientists isolated CD4+ T cells after a roughly ten-day culture period ended. According to the study, vaccine recipients showed no prior SARS-CoV-2 infection and negative nucleocapsid antibodies. The sample in question was CD4+ T cells from PBMCs cultured with HCoV-OC43 spike peptides, obtained before COVID-19 vaccination. Noted subset: HCoV-OC43 spike overlapping peptide pool stimulation. The receptors were gathered from a human donor who received a COVID-19 vaccine.

This sequence joins TRBV6-4 and TRBJ1-1; D ambiguous. This CDR3 spans 13 amino acids. Trimming shortened V by 6 bases and J by 3 bases, and 11 bases separated the two germline ends. Germline CDR1 is MRHNA and CDR2 is SNTAGT. CDR3 nucleotides: TGTGCCAGCAGCTCCGACGGAGACACTGAAGCTTTCTTT. It is translated as CASSSDGDTEAFF.

J is TRBJ2-3 and V is TRBV10-3; 7 bases are a match to TRBD1. J lost 0 bases, V lost 6 bases, and 6 bases had no gene match. Germline lookup yields CDR1 ENHRY and CDR2 SYGVKD. The CDR3 runs to 15 residues. The CDR3 DNA reads as TGTGCCATCAGCGGGACAGCGGCTAGCACAGATACGCAGTATTTT. Translated: CAISGTAASTDTQYF.

The chain couples TRBV5-1 to TRBJ1-2; 9 bases are shared with TRBD1. This CDR3 is 13 amino acids long. Germline loops: CDR1 SGHRS, CDR2 YFSETQ. V lost 4 bases, J lost 7 bases, and 5 bases stayed unmatched. CDR3 bases: TGCGCCAGCAGCATGGACAGGGGAGCTGGCTACACCTTC. Residues: CASSMDRGAGYTF.

This chain connects TRBV2 to TRBJ2-6; D ambiguous. Germline loops: CDR1 SNHLY, CDR2 FYNNEI. Deletions cut 9 bases from V and 4 bases from J, with 7 bases between. This CDR3 is 12 amino acids long. CDR3 sequence reads: CASSRGANVLTF. DNA of the CDR3: TGTGCCAGTTCCCGGGGGGCCAACGTCCTGACTTTC.

This sequence joins TRBV6-5 and TRBJ2-6; no firm D call. V lost 4 bases to trimming and J lost 0 bases, with 4 bases between them. The V gene's germline CDR1 is MNHEY and CDR2 SVGAGI. The CDR3 is made up of 14 amino acids. The CDR3 DNA reads TGTGCCAGCAGTTTGAACTCTGGGGCCAACGTCCTGACTTTC. It encodes CASSLNSGANVLTF.

V gene TRBV5-1 combines with J gene TRBJ2-2; D gene ambiguous. The CDR3 loop spans 14 amino acids. V was pared by 6 bases and J by 1 base, with 10 bases between. CDR1 is SGHRS and CDR2 is YFSETQ in the germline V gene. For the CDR3, the DNA is TGCGCCAGCAATGGTAACTGGAACACCGGGGAGCTGTTTTTT. As protein: CASNGNWNTGELFF.

This chain joins TRBV30 and TRBJ2-5, with 8 positions matching TRBD1. The J segment lost 2 bases and the V segment lost 1 base, leaving 3 bases of the junction unmatched. The CDR3 is 14 residues long. Germline V CDR1 and CDR2: GTSNPN, SVGIG (reference sequence). The CDR3 bases are TGTGCCTGGAGTGGACAGGGGAAACAAGAGACCCAGTACTTC. It translates to CAWSGQGKQETQYF.

The V and J genes are TRBV9 and TRBJ1-4; D remains unclear. The V gene's germline CDR1 is SGDLS and CDR2 YYNGEE. The CDR3 has 15 amino acids. V was pared by 0 bases and J by 7 bases, with 13 bases between. CDR3 sequence: CASSVGTLSSEKLFF. In nucleotides, the CDR3 is TGTGCCAGCAGCGTAGGAACACTAAGTTCTGAAAAACTGTTTTTT. Full variable domain (outside the CDR3, taken from reference TRBV9 and TRBJ1-4): DSGVTQTPKHLITATGQRVTLRCSPRSGDLSVYWYQQSLDQGLQFLIQYYNGEERAKGNILERFSAQQFPDLHSELNLSSLELGDSALYFCASSVGTLSSEKLFFGSGTQLSVL.

In DNA form, the CDR3 reads TGTGCCAGTAGTGTGACTAGCGGGGACCCGTACCAAGAGACCCAGTACTTC. It is translated as CASSVTSGDPYQETQYF. The chain links TRBV19 to TRBJ2-5, with 11 bases lining up with TRBD2. The CDR3 runs 17 residues. After removal of 5 bases from V and 0 bases from J, the junction contained 8 bases not matched to a gene. From germline, CDR1 is LNHDA and CDR2 SQIVND (reference sequence).

V is TRBV19 and J is TRBJ1-3; maybe TRBD1 (5 bases). The V gene's germline CDR1 is LNHDA and CDR2 SQIVND (reference sequence). Trimming took 9 bases from V and 0 from J, leaving 15 bases between them. The CDR3 has 15 residues. The CDR3 sequence: CASRERQNSGNTIYF. The CDR3 DNA reads TGTGCCAGCCGTGAAAGACAGAACTCTGGAAACACCATATATTTT.

This chain joins TRBV6-5 and TRBJ1-2; 7 bases agree with TRBD1. There are 13 residues in the CDR3. Germline loops: CDR1 MNHEY, CDR2 SVGAGI. V lost 6 bases, J lost 8 bases, and 9 bases stayed unmatched. The CDR3 spells CASSADRVKGYTF. In DNA, the CDR3 is TGTGCCAGCAGCGCTGACAGGGTAAAGGGCTACACCTTC.

The J gene is TRBJ1-4, the V gene TRBV4-1, with D perhaps matching TRBD1 (6 bases). Germline-derived CDR1 and CDR2 are MGHRA and YSYEKL. The ends were cut back, 0 bases at V and 8 bases at J, with 10 bases in the middle. CDR3 length equals 14 residues. CDR3 amino acids: CASSQDRGQEKLFF. In nucleotides, the CDR3 is TGCGCCAGCAGCCAAGATCGAGGACAGGAAAAACTGTTTTTT.

The chain links TRBV7-2 to TRBJ2-3; 7 bases align to TRBD2. CDR1 is SGHTA and CDR2 is FQGNSA in the germline V gene. V lost 1 base, J lost 3 bases, and 7 bases stayed unmatched. This CDR3 spans 16 amino acids. Here the CDR3 DNA reads TGTGCCAGCAGCTTAGTCGGCTGGGGAGGGACAGATACGCAGTATTTT. It codes for CASSLVGWGGTDTQYF.

This chain links TRBV4-1 with TRBJ1-5; 7 bases agree with TRBD1. Germline loops: CDR1 MGHRA, CDR2 YSYEKL. The V gene end was trimmed by 6 bases and the J gene end by 1 base; junction bases not matched to a gene: 9. CDR3 length equals 16 residues. For the CDR3, the DNA is TGCGCCAGCAGTCGTATCGCGGGACAGAGCAATCAGCCCCAGCATTTT. The encoded protein is CASSRIAGQSNQPQHF.

The chain couples TRBV25-1 to TRBJ1-3; 9 bases align to TRBD1. Germline values: CDR1 MGHDK, CDR2 SYGVNS. The V and J ends lost 5 bases and 4 bases, in that order; junction bases with no gene match: 9. This CDR3 is 16 amino acids long. CDR3 loop: CASSLGQGSWGNTIYF. As DNA, the CDR3 is TGTGCCAGCAGTCTAGGACAGGGGTCGTGGGGAAACACCATATATTTT.

This chain joins TRBV10-3 and TRBJ1-4; 7 bases are a match to TRBD1. There are 13 residues in the CDR3. V lost 9 bases and J lost 7; bases outside the gene matches: 8. In germline, CDR1 is ENHRY, CDR2 SYGVKD. The CDR3 reads CAIRQGVSEKLFF. DNA of the CDR3: TGTGCCATTAGACAGGGTGTAAGTGAAAAACTGTTTTTT.

J is TRBJ2-3 and V is TRBV18, with TRBD1 matching 9 bases. J gave up 10 bases and V 3 bases, and 11 bases lay outside the gene matches. CDR3 size: 15 residues. In germline, CDR1 is KGHSH, CDR2 LQKENI. The CDR3 protein is CASSPPGQGTTSQYF. CDR3 sequence (DNA): TGTGCCAGCTCACCGCCGGGACAGGGCACAACTTCGCAGTATTTT.

The chain couples TRBV12-3 or TRBV12-4 to TRBJ2-1; TRBD2 might be the D (7 bases). The germline V and J ends were trimmed by 8 bases and 8 bases, with 16 bases remaining between them. The CDR3 extends over 13 amino acids. CDR3: CASRFGGGHEQFF. CDR3 DNA: TGTGCCAGCCGGTTTGGGGGGGGGCATGAGCAGTTCTTC.

The V gene is TRBV9, the J gene TRBJ2-5; a weak D match, TRBD1 (6 bases). Germline CDR1 SGDLS, CDR2 YYNGEE. Between the trimmed V and J ends, which lost 2 bases and 5 bases, there was a span of 10 bases. This CDR3 has 13 residues. This CDR3 reads CASSVNRGETQYF. CDR3 nucleotide sequence: TGTGCCAGCAGCGTGAATAGGGGGGAGACCCAGTACTTC.

CDR3 sequence (DNA): TGTGCCAGCAGAAGTACGGGACAAGGCTACGAGCAGTACTTC. Protein: CASRSTGQGYEQYF. The genes are TRBV11-2 and TRBJ2-7, with D perhaps TRBD1 (6 bases). V lost 6 bases to trimming and J lost 3 bases, with 15 bases between them. The CDR3 is 14 amino acids. CDR1 SGHAT and CDR2 FQNNGV come from the germline V gene.

A remark on this clone: The same CDR3 arises from other DNA sequences in this sample as well. The J gene is TRBJ2-2, the V gene TRBV2; 12 bases agree with TRBD2. The V and J ends lost 6 bases and 5 bases, in that order; junction bases with no gene match: 4. The CDR3 is 15 residues long. Germline lookup yields CDR1 SNHLY and CDR2 FYNNEI. In nucleotides, the CDR3 is TGTGCCAGCAGGGAACTAGCGGGAGGAACCGGGGAGCTGTTTTTT. This gives the protein CASRELAGGTGELFF.

This sequence joins TRBV19 and TRBJ2-5; D gene ambiguous. Deletions cut 4 bases from V and 0 bases from J, with 6 bases between. Germline values: CDR1 LNHDA, CDR2 SQIVND (reference sequence). The CDR3 consists of 13 residues. Here the CDR3 reads CASSTNNQETQYF. The CDR3 coding sequence is TGTGCCAGTAGTACGAACAACCAAGAGACCCAGTACTTC.

The rearrangement joins TRBV7-2 to TRBJ2-1; perhaps TRBD2 as D (6 bases). Germline CDR1 and CDR2: SGHTA and FQGNSA. The CDR3 consists of 16 residues. Trimming cost V 2 bases and J 0 bases, with 11 bases left between them. The CDR3 DNA is TGTGCCAGCAGCTTATCCGCGGGGTCCTCCTACAATGAGCAGTTCTTC. Its translation: CASSLSAGSSYNEQFF.

The V and J genes are TRBV7-2 and TRBJ2-1, with 13 nucleotides matching TRBD2. CDR1 and CDR2 from the germline V gene are SGHTA and FQGNSA. J gave up 8 bases and V 5 bases, and 6 bases lay outside the gene matches. The CDR3 spans 15 residues. The CDR3 DNA reads TGTGCCAGCAGCCCACTAGCGGGAGGGCCTTATGAGCAGTTCTTC. Protein sequence: CASSPLAGGPYEQFF.